Following are 10 T cell receptor beta chains from one sample sequenced in a study of prognosis after radiotherapy for stage I lung cancer. Two-round multiplex PCR on genomic DNA was the method by which TCR beta CDR3 was amplified. The first PCR round targeted every TRBV and TRBJ gene with specific primers. TCRdb re-derived calls from the multiplex PCR reads in MiXCR, one entry per CDR3 protein. This table has fewer than 25,000 distinct CDR3 sequences, 35% to 45% appearing once. The specimen was PBMCs, collected before or after stereotactic body radiation therapy (not recorded which). The receptors derive from a donor over 45 with non-small cell lung cancer.

This clonotype was observed at least ten times. The rearrangement links TRBV7-2 to TRBJ2-7; D call uncertain. This CDR3 spans 15 amino acids. Germline V lookup: CDR1 SGHTA, CDR2 FQGNSA. Trimming took off 1 base at V and 3 bases at J, with 13 bases between the two ends. The CDR3 reads CASSLGSGLIYEQYF. DNA of the CDR3: TGTGCCAGCAGCTTAGGTTCGGGTCTTATCTACGAGCAGTACTTC.

This clonotype has only one observation. Just one base apart from a much larger clone, this may be a read error. The chain links TRBV5-6 to TRBJ2-7; D might be TRBD2 (5 bases). Between the trimmed V and J ends, which lost 4 bases and 0 bases, there was a span of 8 bases. CDR1 SGHDT and CDR2 YYEEEE come from the germline V gene. The CDR3 runs to 13 residues. The CDR3 is CASSRESSYEQYF. The CDR3 DNA sequence: TGTGCCAGCAGCCGGGAAAGCTCCTACGAGCAGTACTTC.

The chain joins TRBV7-3 to TRBJ2-6; D is uncertain. Germline values: CDR1 SGHTA, CDR2 FQGTGA. The V end was cut by 5 bases, the J end by 3 bases, with 11 bases between. The length of the CDR3 is 15 residues. CDR3 DNA sequence: TGTGCCAGCAGCCCAGGCGGTGGTGGGGCCAACGTCCTGACTTTC. Amino acid sequence: CASSPGGGGANVLTF.

For this clonotype: Being one base from a much bigger clone, this may be a read error. The CDR3 is CSAILRQGDTEAFF. The CDR3 DNA is TGCAGTGCTATCCTCCGGCAGGGGGACACTGAAGCTTTCTTT. The chain combines TRBV20-1 with TRBJ1-1, with 7 bases that match TRBD1. This CDR3 region has 14 residues. Trimming at V came to 4 bases and at J to 3 bases, leaving 8 bases not matched to a gene. Germline V gives CDR1 DFQATT, CDR2 SNEGSKA (reference sequence).

J is TRBJ2-6 and V is TRBV12-3 or TRBV12-4, with TRBD1 as a possible D gene (6 bases). The CDR3 covers 17 residues. Trimming took off 4 bases at V and 4 bases at J, with 17 bases between the two ends. The CDR3 sequence is CASSYRAHISGANVLTF. CDR3 coding DNA: TGTGCCAGCAGTTACAGGGCGCATATCTCCGGGGCCAACGTCCTGACTTTC.

There are many counts of this clonotype. This chain joins TRBV6-5 and TRBJ2-3; 8 bases fit TRBD2. Germline trimming cut 5 bases from V and 2 bases from J; bases unmatched to any gene: 6. The CDR3 has 15 amino acids. Germline loops: CDR1 MNHEY, CDR2 SVGAGI. The CDR3 sequence is CASSERERATDTQYF. The CDR3 region has the DNA TGTGCCAGCAGTGAGCGGGAGCGGGCCACAGATACGCAGTATTTT.

This clonotype was detected many times. This chain connects TRBV11-3 to TRBJ2-1, with TRBD2 matching 10 bases. The trim removed 5 bases at V and 3 bases at J, leaving 4 bases unmatched. This CDR3 region has 15 residues. Germline-derived CDR1 and CDR2 are SGHNT and YENEEA. The CDR3: CASSPPSGGYNEQFF. The DNA of the CDR3 is TGTGCCAGCAGCCCCCCTAGCGGGGGCTACAATGAGCAGTTCTTC.

This clonotype came up many times. This rearrangement joins TRBV11-3 to TRBJ1-6; D gene ambiguous. Deletions cut 5 bases from V and 8 bases from J, with 10 bases between. CDR3 length equals 13 residues. Per germline, CDR1 SGHNT and CDR2 YENEEA. CDR3 DNA: TGTGCCAGCAGCCAAGGACCAGATTCACCCCTCCACTTT. It codes for CASSQGPDSPLHF. Full variable domain (rest looked up from reference TRBV11-3 and TRBJ1-6): EAGVVQSPRYKIIEKKQPVAFWCNPISGHNTLYWYLQNLGQGPELLIRYENEEAVDDSQLPKDRFSAERLKGVDSTLKIQPAELGDSAVYLCASSQGPDSPLHFGNGTRLTVT.

This clonotype was picked up many times. The rearrangement links TRBV7-2 to TRBJ2-2; no firm D call. The germline V gene has CDR1 SGHTA and CDR2 FQGNSA. The V end was cut by 1 base, the J end by 2 bases, with 17 bases between. This CDR3 comprises 18 residues. The CDR3 DNA reads TGTGCCAGCAGCTTAGTTATCGTGGGTGGGCAAAACACCGGGGAGCTGTTTTTT. It translates to CASSLVIVGGQNTGELFF.

The rearrangement links TRBV11-3 to TRBJ2-1; D perhaps matches TRBD1 (6 bases). The V and J ends lost 4 bases and 6 bases respectively, with 16 bases between them. The CDR3 totals 15 residues. Germline V gene lookup returns CDR1 SGHNT and CDR2 YENEEA. CDR3 bases: TGTGCCAGCAGCTCCCGGGACACCAACGTCAATGAGCAGTTCTTC. This translates into CASSSRDTNVNEQFF.